The present T cell receptor (beta chain) was sequenced within a study of identical twins' blood T cells. In its sample, this clonotype was seen a few times. The V gene lost 1 base and the J gene lost 2 bases, with 7 bases spanning the gap. Per the germline V gene, CDR1 is KGHSH and CDR2 is LQKENI. The CDR3 runs to 14 residues. Each CDR3 protein is one row after TCRdb ran MiXCR on the 5' RACE reads. The sample yields 400,000 or so distinct CDR3 sequences, about 28% seen once. The clonotype comes from a woman aged 18-50 years in good health. Sequencing was carried out using PBMCs. This sequence joins TRBV18 and TRBJ2-3; no clear D. The CDR3: CASSPLAVTDTQYF. Here the CDR3 DNA reads TGTGCCAGCTCACCACTGGCGGTCACAGATACGCAGTATTTT.